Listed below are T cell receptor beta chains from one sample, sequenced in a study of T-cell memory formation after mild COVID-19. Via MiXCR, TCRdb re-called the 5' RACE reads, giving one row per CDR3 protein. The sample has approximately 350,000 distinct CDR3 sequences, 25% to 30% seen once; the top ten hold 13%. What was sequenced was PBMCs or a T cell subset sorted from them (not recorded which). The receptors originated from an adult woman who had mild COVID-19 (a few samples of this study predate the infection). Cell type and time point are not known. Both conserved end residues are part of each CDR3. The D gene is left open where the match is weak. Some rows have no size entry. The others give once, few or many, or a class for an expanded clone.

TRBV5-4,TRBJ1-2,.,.,TGTGCCAGCAGTACTCGAGGAGGCAGGGGCTATGGCTACACCTTC,CASSTRGGRGYGYTF
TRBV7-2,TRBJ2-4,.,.,TGTGCCAGCACCACTTGGTCCTCCGCCAAAAACATTCAGTACTTC,CASTTWSSAKNIQYF
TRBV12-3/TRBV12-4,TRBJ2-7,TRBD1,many,TGTGCCAGCAGTCCAGGACAGGGTTTAGGCTACGAGCAGTACTTC,CASSPGQGLGYEQYF
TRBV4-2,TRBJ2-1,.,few,TGTGCCAGCAGCCAAGTCGGGTCTAGCGAAGACAATGAGCAGTTCTTC,CASSQVGSSEDNEQFF
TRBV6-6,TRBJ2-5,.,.,TGTGCCAGCAGTTACTCGATCCAACTACAAGAGACCCAGTACTTC,CASSYSIQLQETQYF
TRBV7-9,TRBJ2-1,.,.,TGTGCCAGCAGATCACGCACCTCTCGCCGGGCCACCGAGCATGAGCAGTTCTTC,CASRSRTSRRATEHEQFF
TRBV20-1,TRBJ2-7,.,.,TGCAGTGCTAGACCGAGTGGGAGTCGCATATACGAGCAGTACTTC,CSARPSGSRIYEQYF
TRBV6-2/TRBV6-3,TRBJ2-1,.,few,TGTGCCAGCATGAGGGTCAATGAGCAGTTCTTC,CASMRVNEQFF
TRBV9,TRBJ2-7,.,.,TGTGCCAGCAGCGGGACCCGGAGCTCCTACGAGCAGTACTTC,CASSGTRSSYEQYF
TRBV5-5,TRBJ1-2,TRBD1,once,TGTGCCAGCAGTTCGGGACAGACAAACTATGGCTACACCTTC,CASSSGQTNYGYTF
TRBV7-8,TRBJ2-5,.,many,TGTGCCAGCGGAGAGACCCAGTACTTC,CASGETQYF
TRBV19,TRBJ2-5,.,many,TGTGCCAGTAGTGGTAACAGTCAAGAGACCCAGTACTTC,CASSGNSQETQYF
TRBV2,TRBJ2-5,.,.,TGTGCCAGCAGTGTGAGTGGGGGAGAGACCCAGTACTTC,CASSVSGGETQYF
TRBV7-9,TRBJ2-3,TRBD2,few,TGTGCCAGCAGCACCGTAGCGGGGGTCACAGATACGCAGTATTTT,CASSTVAGVTDTQYF
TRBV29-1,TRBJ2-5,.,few,TGCAGCGTTGAAAGCCAGCAAGAGACCCAGTACTTC,CSVESQQETQYF
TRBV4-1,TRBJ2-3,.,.,TGCGCCAGCAGCCAGGCCCGTTTGGGAGTCACAGATACGCAGTATTTT,CASSQARLGVTDTQYF
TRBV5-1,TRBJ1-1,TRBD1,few,TGCGCCAGCAGCCCAGGGACAGGGGGCTTGAACACTGAAGCTTTCTTT,CASSPGTGGLNTEAFF
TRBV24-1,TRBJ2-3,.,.,TGTGCCACCAGTGACTCCGGGAACACAGATACGCAGTATTTT,CATSDSGNTDTQYF
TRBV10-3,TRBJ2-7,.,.,TGTGCCATCAGTGAGTCAGGAGGGCGGGTGGCAGCCTACGAGCAGTACTTC,CAISESGGRVAAYEQYF
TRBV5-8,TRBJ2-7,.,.,TGTGCCAGCAGCTTGCCGTACAACAACGAGCAGTACTTC,CASSLPYNNEQYF
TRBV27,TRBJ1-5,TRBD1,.,TGTGCCAGCAGTCCCAACAGGGGTGGTAGCAATCAGCCCCAGCATTTT,CASSPNRGGSNQPQHF
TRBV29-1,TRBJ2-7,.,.,TGCAGCGTGTCGGGGCCGGGCTACGAGCAGTACTTC,CSVSGPGYEQYF
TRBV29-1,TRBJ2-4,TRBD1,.,TGCAGCGTTGACGTTCGTGGACAGGGGTTGAACATTCAGTACTTC,CSVDVRGQGLNIQYF
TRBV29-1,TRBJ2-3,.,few,TGCAGCGTTCTGATCGGTGGCACAGATACGCAGTATTTT,CSVLIGGTDTQYF
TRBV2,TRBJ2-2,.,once,TGTGCCAGCAGTGCGTGGGAGAACACCGGGGAGCTGTTTTTT,CASSAWENTGELFF
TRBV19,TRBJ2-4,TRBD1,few,TGTGCCAGTAGTAACAGGGGTCGGAGCATTCAGTACTTC,CASSNRGRSIQYF
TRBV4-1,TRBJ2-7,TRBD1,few,TGCGCCAGCAGCCATACTTCCGGGACAGGGGTTTCCCCCTACGAGCAGTACTTC,CASSHTSGTGVSPYEQYF
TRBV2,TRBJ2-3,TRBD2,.,TGTGCCAGCAGCGGGACTAGCGGGGACCGCACAGATACGCAGTATTTT,CASSGTSGDRTDTQYF
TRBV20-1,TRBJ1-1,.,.,TGCAGTGCTAGAGCCAGGTTGAACACTGAAGCTTTCTTT,CSARARLNTEAFF
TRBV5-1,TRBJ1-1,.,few,TGCGCCAGCAGCTTGGGAGAATCCACTGAAGCTTTCTTT,CASSLGESTEAFF
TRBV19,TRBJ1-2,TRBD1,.,TGTGCCAGCGCAGACAGGGGGTATGGCTACACCTTC,CASADRGYGYTF
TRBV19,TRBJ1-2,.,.,TGTGCCAGTAGGGCAAACCCTCACAGGGTTATCGATGGCTACACCTTC,CASRANPHRVIDGYTF
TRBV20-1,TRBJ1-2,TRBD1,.,TGCAGTGCCCCCGACAGGGGGAACGAAGGCTACACCTTC,CSAPDRGNEGYTF
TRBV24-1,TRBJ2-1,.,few,TGTGCCACCAGTGATTTGATCGGTGGGCAGTTCTTC,CATSDLIGGQFF
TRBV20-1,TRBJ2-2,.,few,TGCAGTGCGCCAAATGCGGCTGGGGGCGGGGAGCTGTTTTTT,CSAPNAAGGGELFF
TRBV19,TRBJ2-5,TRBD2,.,TGTGCCAGTAGCATAGCCCCTAGCGGCACTTCAAAGACCCAGTACTTC,CASSIAPSGTSKTQYF
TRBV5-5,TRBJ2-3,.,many,TGTGCCAGCAGCTGGGACTGGCTTTCCACAGATACGCAGTATTTT,CASSWDWLSTDTQYF
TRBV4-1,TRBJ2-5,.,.,TGCGCCAGCAGCCACCCCCTGGGGGAGACCCAGTACTTC,CASSHPLGETQYF
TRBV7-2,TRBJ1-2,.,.,TGTGCCAGCAGCCAAAGGTTTATAGGGACCTTCACACGCCATGGCTACACCTTC,CASSQRFIGTFTRHGYTF
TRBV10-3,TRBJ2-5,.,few,TGTGCCATCAGTCAACAGGGGGGGGACCAAGAGACCCAGTACTTC,CAISQQGGDQETQYF
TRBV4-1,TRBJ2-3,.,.,TGCGCCAGCAGCCAAGGTATGAGGACAGTCGGCACAGATACGCTGTATTTT,CASSQGMRTVGTDTLYF
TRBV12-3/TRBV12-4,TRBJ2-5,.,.,TGTGCCAGCAGCCTAGGGGAATCAGAGACCCAGTACTTC,CASSLGESETQYF
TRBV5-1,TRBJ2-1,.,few,TGCGCCAGCAGCCCGGCTTCGACAGGCTACAATGAGCAGTTCTTC,CASSPASTGYNEQFF
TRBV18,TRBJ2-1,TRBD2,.,TGTGCCAGCTCTTTCGCTAGCGGCTCCTACAATGAGCAGTTCTTC,CASSFASGSYNEQFF
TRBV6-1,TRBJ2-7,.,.,TGTGCCAGTAACCCCTCCCCCGGGGCCTACGAGCAGTACTTC,CASNPSPGAYEQYF
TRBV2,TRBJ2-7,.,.,TGTGCCAGGCAGGGAGAGGGCTCCTACGAGCAGTACTTC,CARQGEGSYEQYF
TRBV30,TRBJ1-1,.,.,TGTGCCTGGCGAGGGTTCGGCACTGAAGCTTTCTTT,CAWRGFGTEAFF
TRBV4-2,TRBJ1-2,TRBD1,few,TGTGCCAGCAGACCTTCAGGGGGTAACTATGGCTACACCTTC,CASRPSGGNYGYTF
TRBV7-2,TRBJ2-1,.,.,TGTGCCAGCAGCTTAACGGGAAACTCCTACAATGAGCAGTTCTTC,CASSLTGNSYNEQFF
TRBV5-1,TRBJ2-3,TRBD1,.,TGCGCCAGCAGCCAGCAACCGGGGGGACAGGGTGCGGATACGCAGTATTTT,CASSQQPGGQGADTQYF
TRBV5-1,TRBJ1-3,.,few,TGCGCCAGCAGCGCCGACAGCTCTGGAAACACCATATATTTT,CASSADSSGNTIYF
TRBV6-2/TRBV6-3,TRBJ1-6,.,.,TGTGCCAGCAGTCTGGACCCGTCGTCACCCCTCCACTTT,CASSLDPSSPLHF
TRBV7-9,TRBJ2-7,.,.,TGTGCCAGCAGCTTAGAGGAGGGGGCGACTCACGAGCAGTACTTC,CASSLEEGATHEQYF
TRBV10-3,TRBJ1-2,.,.,TGTGCCATCAGTGAGAGAGGGCAGGGGTCCTATGGCTACACCTTC,CAISERGQGSYGYTF
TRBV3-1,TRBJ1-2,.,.,TGTGCCAGCAGCCTCGCGTACGTGGGGTACGTGAACTATGGCTACACCTTC,CASSLAYVGYVNYGYTF
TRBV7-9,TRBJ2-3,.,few,TGTGCCAGCAGCGCAGAGGGCTTAGACTCAGATACGCAGTATTTT,CASSAEGLDSDTQYF
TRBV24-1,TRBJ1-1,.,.,TGTGCCACAAGAGGCCCGAACACTGAAGCTTTCTTT,CATRGPNTEAFF
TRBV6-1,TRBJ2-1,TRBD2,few,TGTGCCAGCAGTGAAGCGGGACTAGCGGGGGCCTGGGAGCAGTTCTTC,CASSEAGLAGAWEQFF
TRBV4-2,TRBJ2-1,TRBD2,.,TGTGCCAGCAGCCAAGAAATCTGGCTAGCGGGGGTGGGTGAGCAGTTCTTC,CASSQEIWLAGVGEQFF
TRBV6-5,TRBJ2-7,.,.,TGTGCCAGCAGTTACTCCTCGAGGGACCGATCCGAGCAGTACTTC,CASSYSSRDRSEQYF